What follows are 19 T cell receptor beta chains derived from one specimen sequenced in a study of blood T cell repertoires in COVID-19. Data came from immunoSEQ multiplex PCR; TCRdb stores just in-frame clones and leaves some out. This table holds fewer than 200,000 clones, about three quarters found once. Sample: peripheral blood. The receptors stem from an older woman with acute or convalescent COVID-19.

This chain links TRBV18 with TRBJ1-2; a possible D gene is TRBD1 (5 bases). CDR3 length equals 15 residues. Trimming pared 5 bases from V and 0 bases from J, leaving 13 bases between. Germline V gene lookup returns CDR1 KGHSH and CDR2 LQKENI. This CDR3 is CASSTRQTPNYGYTF. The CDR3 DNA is TGTGCCAGCTCAACCCGACAGACTCCTAACTATGGCTACACCTTC.

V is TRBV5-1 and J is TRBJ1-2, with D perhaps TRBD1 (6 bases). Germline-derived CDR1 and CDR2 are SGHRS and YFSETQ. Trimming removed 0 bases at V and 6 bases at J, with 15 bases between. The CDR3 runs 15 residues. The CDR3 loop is CASSLDLTGVDGYTF. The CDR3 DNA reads TGCGCCAGCAGCTTGGACCTGACAGGAGTGGATGGCTACACCTTC.

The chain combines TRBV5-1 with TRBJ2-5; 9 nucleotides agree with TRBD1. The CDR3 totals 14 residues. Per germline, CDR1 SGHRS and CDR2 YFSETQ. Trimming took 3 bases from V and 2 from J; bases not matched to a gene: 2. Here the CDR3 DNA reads TGCGCCAGCAGCTCTGGGACAGGGCAAGAGACCCAGTACTTC. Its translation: CASSSGTGQETQYF.

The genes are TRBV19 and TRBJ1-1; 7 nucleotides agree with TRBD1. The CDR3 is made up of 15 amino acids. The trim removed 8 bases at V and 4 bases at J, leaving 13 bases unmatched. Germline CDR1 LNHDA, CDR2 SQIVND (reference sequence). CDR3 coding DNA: TGTGCCAGTGGGACGGACAGGCGGGGAGGCACTGAAGCTTTCTTT. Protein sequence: CASGTDRRGGTEAFF.

CDR3 DNA sequence: TGCGCCAGCAGTTTTGACAGGACCACTCCCGAAGCTTTCTTT. Its translation is CASSFDRTTPEAFF. The gene calls are TRBV10-1 and TRBJ1-1; maybe TRBD1 (6 bases). The CDR3 is 14 amino acids. With 5 bases removed from V and 8 bases from J, the gap between germline ends came to 18 bases. In germline, CDR1 is WNHNN, CDR2 SYGVQD (reference sequence).

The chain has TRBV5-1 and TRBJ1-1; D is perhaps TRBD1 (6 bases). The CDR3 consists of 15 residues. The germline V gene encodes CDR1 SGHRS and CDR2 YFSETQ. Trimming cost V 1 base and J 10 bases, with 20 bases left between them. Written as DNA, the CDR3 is TGCGCCAGCAGCTTGCCCCCCGCGGACAGCCCAACAGCTTTCTTT. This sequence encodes CASSLPPADSPTAFF.

DNA for the CDR3: TGTGCCAGCAGCTTAGACAGGGTAGAGACCCAGTACTTC. Translating it yields CASSLDRVETQYF. V usage is TRBV7-3 and J usage is TRBJ2-5, with 7 bases identical to TRBD1. Germline trimming cut 2 bases from V and 4 bases from J; bases unmatched to any gene: 1. The CDR3 length is 13 residues. CDR1 is SGHTA and CDR2 is FQGTGA in the germline V gene.

In nucleotides, the CDR3 is TGTGCCAGCAGCCAAAGCCCGCGGGGACACGAGCAGTACTTC. Translated, it gives CASSQSPRGHEQYF. This rearrangement joins TRBV3-1 (or the pseudogene TRBV3-2) to TRBJ2-7; D may be TRBD2 (6 bases). V was clipped by 2 bases and J by 5 bases, with 13 bases between them. Germline V gene sequence: CDR1 LGHDT, CDR2 YNNKEL (reference sequence). This CDR3 has 14 amino acids.

In DNA, the CDR3 is TGTGCCAGCAGCCTAATACGACAGTTCGGGCAGCCCCAGCATTTT. Translating it yields CASSLIRQFGQPQHF. The chain uses TRBV7-6 and TRBJ1-5; TRBD1 is a possible D gene (5 bases). The CDR3 is 15 amino acids. V was shortened by 5 bases and J by 7 bases, with 18 bases between the two germline ends. CDR1 and CDR2 (germline): SGHVS, FNYEAQ.

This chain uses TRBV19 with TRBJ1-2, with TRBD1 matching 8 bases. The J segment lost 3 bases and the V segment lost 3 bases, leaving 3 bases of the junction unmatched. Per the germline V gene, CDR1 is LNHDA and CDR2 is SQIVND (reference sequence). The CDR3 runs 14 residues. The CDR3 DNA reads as TGTGCCAGTAGTATTGGGACAGGTGACTATGGCTACACCTTC. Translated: CASSIGTGDYGYTF.

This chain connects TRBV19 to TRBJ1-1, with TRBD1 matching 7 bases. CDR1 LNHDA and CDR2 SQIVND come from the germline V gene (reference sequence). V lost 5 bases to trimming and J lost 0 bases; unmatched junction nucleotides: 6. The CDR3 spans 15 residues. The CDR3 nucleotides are TGTGCCAGTAGTGATGGGACAGACCTGAACACTGAAGCTTTCTTT. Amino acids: CASSDGTDLNTEAFF.

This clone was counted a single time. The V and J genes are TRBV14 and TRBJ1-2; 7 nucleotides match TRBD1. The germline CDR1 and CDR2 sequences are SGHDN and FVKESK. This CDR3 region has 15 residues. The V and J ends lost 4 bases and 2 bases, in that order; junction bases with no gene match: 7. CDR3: CASSRGTAKNYGYTF. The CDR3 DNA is TGTGCCAGCAGCCGCGGGACAGCAAAGAACTATGGCTACACCTTC.

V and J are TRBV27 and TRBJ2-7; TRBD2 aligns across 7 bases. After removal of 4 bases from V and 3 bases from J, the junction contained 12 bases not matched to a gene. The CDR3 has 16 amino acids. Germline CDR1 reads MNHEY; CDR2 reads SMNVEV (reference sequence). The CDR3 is CASSSWARAGVYEQYF. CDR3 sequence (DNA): TGTGCCAGCAGTTCGTGGGCCAGGGCGGGGGTCTACGAGCAGTACTTC.

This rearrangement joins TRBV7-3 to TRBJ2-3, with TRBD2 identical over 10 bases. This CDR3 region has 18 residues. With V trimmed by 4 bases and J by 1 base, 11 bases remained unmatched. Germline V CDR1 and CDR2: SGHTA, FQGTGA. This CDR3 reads CASSSSGESGRGTDTQYF. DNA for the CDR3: TGTGCCAGCAGCTCCTCCGGCGAAAGCGGGAGGGGCACAGATACGCAGTATTTT.

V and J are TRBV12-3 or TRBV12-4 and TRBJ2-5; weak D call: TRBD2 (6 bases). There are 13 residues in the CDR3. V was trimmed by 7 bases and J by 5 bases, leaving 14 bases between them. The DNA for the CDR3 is TGTGCCAGCATGGCCGGGGAGGATGAGACCCAGTACTTC. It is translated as CASMAGEDETQYF.

CDR3 DNA sequence: TGTGCCAGCAGCCAAGGGACTGGGGGAGGCACGCAGTATTTT. It codes for CASSQGTGGGTQYF. The chain joins TRBV3-1 (or the pseudogene TRBV3-2) to TRBJ2-3, with D possibly being TRBD2 (6 bases). From germline, CDR1 is LGHDT and CDR2 YNNKEL (reference sequence). V was cut by 1 base and J by 9 bases, with 14 bases left in between. This CDR3 has 14 amino acids.

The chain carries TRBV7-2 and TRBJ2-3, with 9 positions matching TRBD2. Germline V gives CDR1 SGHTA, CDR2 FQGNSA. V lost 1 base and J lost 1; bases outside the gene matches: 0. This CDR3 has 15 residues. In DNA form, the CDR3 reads TGTGCCAGCAGCTTAGTAGCGGGGGGCACAGATACGCAGTATTTT. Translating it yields CASSLVAGGTDTQYF.

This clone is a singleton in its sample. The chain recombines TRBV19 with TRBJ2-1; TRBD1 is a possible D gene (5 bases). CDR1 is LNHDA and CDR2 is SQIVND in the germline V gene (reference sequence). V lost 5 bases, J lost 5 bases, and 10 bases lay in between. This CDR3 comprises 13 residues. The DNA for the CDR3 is TGTGCCAGTAGTGATACAGGCGACAATGAGCAGTTCTTC. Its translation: CASSDTGDNEQFF.

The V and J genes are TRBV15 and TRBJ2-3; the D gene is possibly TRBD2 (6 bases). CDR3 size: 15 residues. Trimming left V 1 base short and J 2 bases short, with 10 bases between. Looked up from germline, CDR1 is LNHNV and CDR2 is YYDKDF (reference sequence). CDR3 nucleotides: TGTGCCACCAGCAGAGCGGCGGGGCTCACAGATACGCAGTATTTT. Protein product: CATSRAAGLTDTQYF.